This T cell receptor beta chain derives from a study of blood T cell repertoires in COVID-19. Study details: Spain, Italy and the United States supplied samples that represented acute and convalescent COVID-19.

Two negative PCRs, clearance, or symptom resolution were required of recovered Cohort 3 donors. The method was immunoSEQ multiplex PCR; TCRdb's version includes in-frame clones alone and lacks a portion of them. The sample holds under 200,000 clones, about 80% seen once. This receptor was identified in a woman aged 55-69 years who had recovered from COVID-19. Material: PBMCs or T cells enriched from blood (not recorded which).

CDR3 in amino acids: CASSKDRGDNEQFF. CDR3 DNA sequence: TGTGCCAGCAGCAAAGACAGGGGCGACAATGAGCAGTTCTTC. V gene TRBV21-1 combines with J gene TRBJ2-1; TRBD1, the table's D call, lacks a check against the DNA. TRBV21-1 is marked as a pseudogene. The CDR3 has 14 amino acids.